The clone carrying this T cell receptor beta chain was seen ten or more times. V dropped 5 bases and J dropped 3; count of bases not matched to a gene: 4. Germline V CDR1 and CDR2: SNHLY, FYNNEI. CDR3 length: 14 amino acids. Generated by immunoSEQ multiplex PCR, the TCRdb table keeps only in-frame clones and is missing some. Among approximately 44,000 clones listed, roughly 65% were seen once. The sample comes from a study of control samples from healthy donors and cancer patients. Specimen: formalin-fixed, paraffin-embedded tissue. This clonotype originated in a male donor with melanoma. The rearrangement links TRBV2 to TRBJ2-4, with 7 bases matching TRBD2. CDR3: CASSTGTIKNIQYF. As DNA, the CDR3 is TGTGCCAGCAGTACCGGGACTATCAAAAACATTCAGTACTTC. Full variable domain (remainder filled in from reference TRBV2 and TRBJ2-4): EPEVTQTPSHQVTQMGQEVILRCVPISNHLYFYWYRQILGQKVEFLVSFYNNEISEKSEIFDDQFSVERPDGSNFTLKIRSTKLEDSAMYFCASSTGTIKNIQYFGAGTRLSVL.